This T cell receptor beta chain was obtained from a study of blood T cell repertoires in COVID-19. This clone occurred once. The protocol was immunoSEQ multiplex PCR, while the TCRdb copy is restricted to in-frame clones and leaves out a portion. The data contain some 74,000 clones, 80% to 90% of them singletons. The V gene end was trimmed by 1 base and the J gene end by 12 bases; junction bases not matched to a gene: 5. The length of the CDR3 is 11 residues. CDR1 DFQATT and CDR2 SNEGSKA come from the germline V gene (reference sequence). The chain uses TRBV20-1 and TRBJ1-2, with 7 bases that match TRBD1. The sequencing sample was made of peripheral blood. The clonotype originates from an elderly woman with active or convalescent COVID-19. CDR3 in DNA: TGCAGTGCTAGAGCGACAGGGAGGAACACCTTC. This gives the protein CSARATGRNTF.